This passage covers 19 T cell receptor beta chains from one sample sequenced in a study of cytomegalovirus exposure and HLA in healthy donors. PCR employed 60 Vbeta and 13 Jbeta primers. Sequencing was performed with immunoSEQ multiplex PCR; in TCRdb, only in-frame clones are kept and a portion is missing. Of about 110,000 clones in the sample, around 74% were seen once. The sequenced sample was PBMCs. These receptors were taken from a woman aged 40-49 years in good health and CMV-seropositive.

The CDR3 bases are TGTGCCAGCAGTGAAGGACAGGGAATCCATGAGCAGTTCTTC. Amino acid sequence: CASSEGQGIHEQFF. The chain has TRBV2 and TRBJ2-1; 7 positions match TRBD1. The trim removed 1 base at V and 8 bases at J, leaving 5 bases unmatched. Germline CDR1 SNHLY, CDR2 FYNNEI. The CDR3 is made up of 14 amino acids.

The chain has TRBV5-1 and TRBJ2-3; D is perhaps TRBD1 (5 bases). The CDR3 runs 14 residues. The germline V and J ends were trimmed by 0 bases and 2 bases, with 7 bases remaining between them. The germline CDR1 and CDR2 sequences are SGHRS and YFSETQ. CDR3 bases: TGCGCCAGCAGCTTGGGACAGCCCACAGATACGCAGTATTTT. It translates to CASSLGQPTDTQYF.

The rearrangement links TRBV6-1 to TRBJ2-5; 14 bases are a match to TRBD2. V shed 4 bases and J 5 bases; nucleotides not matched to a gene: 9. CDR3 length: 17 residues. The V gene's germline CDR1 is MNHNS and CDR2 SASEGT. CDR3 loop: CASSVGLAGVGVETQYF. The CDR3 DNA follows: TGTGCCAGCAGTGTGGGACTAGCGGGGGTGGGCGTCGAGACCCAGTACTTC.

Concerning this clone: Compared with germline, one end of the junction differs, possibly owing to a read error. Other DNA variants within this sample encode the same CDR3. V and J are TRBV11-3 and TRBJ1-3; 7 nucleotides agree with TRBD1. This CDR3 is built from 16 residues. Germline V gene sequence: CDR1 SGHNT, CDR2 YENEEA. As DNA, the CDR3 is TGCGCCAGCAGCTCCTGGACAGGTCCCCGAAGAAACACCATATATTTT. Protein sequence: CASSSWTGPRRNTIYF.

This chain connects TRBV27 to TRBJ2-5; 10 nucleotides align to TRBD1. Trimming cost V 3 bases and J 5 bases; bases outside gene matches: 9. The CDR3 covers 16 residues. Germline CDR1 MNHEY, CDR2 SMNVEV (reference sequence). The CDR3 sequence is CASSLTGTGAYETQYF. CDR3 in DNA: TGTGCCAGCAGTTTGACCGGGACAGGGGCCTACGAGACCCAGTACTTC.

V is TRBV10-2 and J is TRBJ1-5; 7 bases map to TRBD1. Trimming cost V 1 base and J 2 bases; bases outside gene matches: 2. The CDR3 has 15 amino acids. From germline, CDR1 is WSHSY and CDR2 SAAADI. The CDR3 protein is CASSEWTGGNQPQHF. DNA of the CDR3: TGCGCCAGCAGTGAGTGGACAGGAGGCAATCAGCCCCAGCATTTT.

This chain connects TRBV11-1 to TRBJ2-5; 8 bases are shared with TRBD2. The germline gives CDR1 SGHAT, CDR2 FQDESV (reference sequence). This CDR3 has 16 residues. V trimming: 0 bases; J trimming: 0 bases; junction bases outside the gene matches: 3. The CDR3 DNA reads as TGTGCCAGCAGCTTAGCGCGAGCGGGAGACCAAGAGACCCAGTACTTC. It codes for CASSLARAGDQETQYF.

The V and J genes are TRBV13 and TRBJ1-4; D possibly corresponds to TRBD1 (5 bases). CDR3 length: 13 amino acids. Per the germline V gene, CDR1 is PRHDT and CDR2 is FYEKMQ (reference sequence). The germline V and J ends were trimmed by 5 bases and 14 bases, with 18 bases remaining between them. This CDR3 reads CASSTYTDGGLFF. The DNA for the CDR3 is TGTGCCAGCAGCACTTACACGGACGGGGGGCTGTTTTTT.

V gene TRBV23-1 combines with J gene TRBJ2-5, with a weak D call TRBD1 (6 bases). TRBV23-1 is reported as an ORF; its role is uncertain. CDR3 length: 15 residues. The ends were cut back, 4 bases at V and 2 bases at J, with 14 bases in the middle. The DNA of the CDR3 is TGCGCCAGCAGTCCCCTCCCCAGGGGACAAGAGACCCAGTACTTC. This sequence encodes CASSPLPRGQETQYF.

V gene TRBV21-1 combines with J gene TRBJ2-7; the table's D call, TRBD1, has no DNA check behind it. TRBV21-1 counts as a pseudogene. This CDR3 comprises 14 residues. CDR3 protein: CASSKGQGFYEQYF. DNA of the CDR3: TGTGCCAGCAGCAAAGGACAGGGTTTCTACGAGCAGTACTTC.

V is TRBV28 and J is TRBJ2-2; possibly TRBD1 for D (5 bases). Germline CDR1 MDHEN, CDR2 SYDVKM. The V end lost 7 bases, the J end lost 5 bases, and 14 bases lay between the germline ends. The CDR3 consists of 14 residues. The DNA for the CDR3 is TGTGCCAGCATACAGGCCGGGCGAACCGGGGAGCTGTTTTTT. The encoded protein is CASIQAGRTGELFF.

V is TRBV19 and J is TRBJ1-5; no clear D gene. Per the germline V gene, CDR1 is LNHDA and CDR2 is SQIVND (reference sequence). This CDR3 region has 15 residues. Trimming stripped 1 base from V and 0 bases from J, with 7 bases between. The DNA of the CDR3 is TGTGCCAGTAGTATAGTACAGTATAGCAATCAGCCCCAGCATTTT. It translates to CASSIVQYSNQPQHF.

The V gene is TRBV5-6, the J gene TRBJ1-5; 8 nucleotides match TRBD1. Germline CDR1 reads SGHDT; CDR2 reads YYEEEE. With V trimmed by 4 bases and J by 6 bases, 9 bases remained unmatched. The CDR3 length is 15 residues. The CDR3 DNA reads TGTGCCAGCAGCCCCGACAGGGGACGGCGTCAGCCCCAGCATTTT. As protein: CASSPDRGRRQPQHF.

This clone was seen only a few times. This chain joins TRBV28 and TRBJ1-2; 7 bases are a match to TRBD1. CDR3 length: 14 amino acids. Germline-derived CDR1 and CDR2 are MDHEN and SYDVKM. Germline trimming cut 6 bases from V and 1 base from J; bases unmatched to any gene: 5. CDR3 sequence reads: CASRFQGGNYGYTF. CDR3 DNA: TGTGCCAGCAGGTTCCAGGGGGGTAACTATGGCTACACCTTC.

The chain has TRBV27 and TRBJ1-5; TRBD1 agrees at 8 bases. Per germline, CDR1 MNHEY and CDR2 SMNVEV (reference sequence). Unmatched junction bases numbered 6, after V lost 5 bases and J lost 3 bases. The CDR3 covers 15 residues. The CDR3 DNA sequence: TGTGCCAGCAGTCTGCGGACAGGGTTCAATCAGCCCCAGCATTTT. Translation gives CASSLRTGFNQPQHF.

This sequence joins TRBV10-3 and TRBJ2-2, with D perhaps matching TRBD1 (5 bases). The germline gives CDR1 ENHRY, CDR2 SYGVKD. Trimming cost V 0 bases and J 0 bases, with 11 bases left between them. This CDR3 is built from 17 residues. CDR3 bases: TGTGCCATCAGTGAGTCCCCGACAGACACGAACACCGGGGAGCTGTTTTTT. It is translated as CAISESPTDTNTGELFF.

The chain has TRBV12-5 and TRBJ1-1; D is unresolved. The CDR3 runs to 15 residues. CDR1 is LGHNT, CDR2 FRNRAP, per germline. Trimming removed 1 base at V and 5 bases at J, with 14 bases between. Here the CDR3 reads CASGLDPRESTEAFF. Here the CDR3 DNA reads TGTGCTAGTGGTTTGGATCCTCGGGAATCGACTGAAGCTTTCTTT.

This clone was picked up one time. The chain recombines TRBV7-9 with TRBJ2-1; 9 bases map to TRBD2. This CDR3 has 15 amino acids. Trimming took 5 bases from V and 4 from J; bases not matched to a gene: 6. From germline, CDR1 is SEHNR and CDR2 FQNEAQ (reference sequence). CDR3 region: CASSRISGSYNEQFF. The CDR3 region has the DNA TGTGCCAGCAGCCGAATTAGCGGGAGTTACAATGAGCAGTTCTTC.

This rearrangement joins TRBV18 to TRBJ2-7; 8 nucleotides line up with TRBD1. This CDR3 comprises 14 residues. V was pared by 3 bases and J by 7 bases, with 8 bases of the junction left unmatched. Germline V lookup: CDR1 KGHSH, CDR2 LQKENI. In nucleotides, the CDR3 is TGTGCCAGCTCACCTAACCAGGGGGCTGGTGAGCAGTACTTC. This codes for CASSPNQGAGEQYF.